Each of the 25 T cell receptor beta chains below was sequenced from the same sample in a study of CXCR3-negative and CXCR3-positive naive CD8 T cells (dated by TCRdb to the late 2010s). Sequencing was carried out with a NextSeq 550. The Human TCR Profiling Kit (MiLaboratory) was used to make UMI-labeled 5' RACE TRB cDNA libraries. After TCRdb reprocessed the reads, each CDR3 protein sequence was kept as one row, without DNA. The sample table holds around 50,000 distinct CDR3 sequences. Roughly 2.3% of the sample is taken by the ten largest. The specimen sequenced was naive CXCR3- CD8+ T cells from blood. In the paper's terms, the cell subset or site label means: CD45RO-CCR7+CD27+CD95- naive CD8+ T cells lacking CXCR3 (TNR3-). Every receptor here comes from a human donor in good health. Some clones in this sample may be carry-over from other donors' samples.

The V gene is TRBV11-2, the J gene TRBJ2-5. The CDR3 sequence is 13 residues long. Per germline, CDR1 SGHAT and CDR2 FQNNGV. The CDR3 region is CASSLVTEETQYF.

The V and J genes are TRBV29-1 and TRBJ1-1. Germline V lookup: CDR1 SQVTM, CDR2 ANQGSEA. The CDR3 is 11 amino acids. This chain's CDR3 is CSTYLNTEAFF.

This clonotype is classed as medium-sized (0.01 to 0.1%) by frequency. The V call is TRBV28, the J call TRBJ2-3. CDR3 length: 12 amino acids. Germline V gene data show CDR1 as MDHEN and CDR2 as SYDVKM. This CDR3 reads CASSAYTDTQYF.

CDR3 sequence: CASSQDPRIYEQYF. The chain joins TRBV12-3 or TRBV12-4 to TRBJ2-7. The CDR3 runs 14 residues.

The chain links TRBV7-8 to TRBJ1-2. Germline loops: CDR1 SGHVS, CDR2 FQNEAQ. CDR3 length equals 15 residues. CDR3 sequence: CASSLGQTLDYGYTF.

This chain uses TRBV12-3 or TRBV12-4 with TRBJ2-1; TCRdb calls TRBD2, which cannot be checked without DNA. This CDR3 is built from 14 residues. The CDR3 region is CASSGLAGVREQFF.

CDR3 sequence reads: CAISEASPGNTGELFF. The chain recombines TRBV10-3 with TRBJ2-2. The CDR3 is 16 amino acids. In germline, CDR1 is ENHRY, CDR2 SYGVKD.

This chain joins TRBV7-8 and TRBJ2-2; without DNA, the TCRdb call of TRBD1 cannot be checked. CDR3 length: 17 residues. The V gene's germline CDR1 is SGHVS and CDR2 FQNEAQ. The CDR3 protein is CASSPYPDMTNTGELFF.

The gene calls are TRBV4-2 and TRBJ2-1; checking the TCRdb D call of TRBD2 is not possible without DNA. The V gene's germline CDR1 is LGHNA and CDR2 YNFKEQ. There are 14 residues in the CDR3. CDR3 sequence: CASSQERVSNEQFF.

The chain carries TRBV6-5 and TRBJ1-4. Per germline, CDR1 MNHEY and CDR2 SVGAGI. The CDR3 contains 11 residues. The CDR3 here is CASRREGKLFF.

The chain recombines TRBV15 with TRBJ2-1; without DNA, the TCRdb call of TRBD1 cannot be checked. The CDR3 consists of 15 residues. Germline V gene sequence: CDR1 LNHNV, CDR2 YYDKDF (reference sequence). CDR3 in amino acids: CATSGGTGRYIPPIF.

The genes are TRBV7-8 and TRBJ2-5. The CDR3 contains 14 residues. Germline lookup yields CDR1 SGHVS and CDR2 FQNEAQ. CDR3 sequence: CASSLGGRTETQYF.

The genes are TRBV28 and TRBJ2-7; the D gene TCRdb calls, TRBD2, cannot be checked with no DNA. The CDR3 runs 14 residues. Germline values: CDR1 MDHEN, CDR2 SYDVKM. CDR3 sequence reads: CASSGTSGGYEQYF.

The J gene is TRBJ1-4, the V gene TRBV7-9. The length of the CDR3 is 14 residues. Germline values: CDR1 SEHNR, CDR2 FQNEAQ (reference sequence). CDR3 residues: CASSLGRTNEKLFF.

This rearrangement joins TRBV7-9 to TRBJ2-1; TCRdb returns TRBD1, unconfirmable since there is no DNA. The CDR3 has 14 amino acids. CDR1 SEHNR and CDR2 FQNEAQ come from the germline V gene (reference sequence). The CDR3 is CAGNMQGLNNEQFF.

The V and J genes are TRBV7-6 and TRBJ2-2; the TRBD2 assignment by TCRdb is unverifiable without DNA. Germline-derived CDR1 and CDR2 are SGHVS and FNYEAQ. The CDR3 is 19 residues long. CDR3 sequence reads: CASSPGLAGGLMNTGELFF.

The V gene is TRBV29-1, the J gene TRBJ1-1. Germline V CDR1 and CDR2: SQVTM, ANQGSEA. The CDR3 is made up of 12 amino acids. This CDR3 is CSVARAGTEAFF.

The genes are TRBV7-9 and TRBJ2-3; TCRdb reports TRBD1, a call that lacks DNA to check it against. Germline V lookup: CDR1 SEHNR, CDR2 FQNEAQ (reference sequence). The CDR3 length is 15 residues. The CDR3 is CASSFGQAFTDTQYF.

The chain is built from TRBV7-2 and TRBJ1-1; TCRdb's D call of TRBD1 is untestable without DNA. Germline lookup yields CDR1 SGHTA and CDR2 FQGNSA. The CDR3 has 13 amino acids. This CDR3 is CASSTKGYTEAFF.

V gene TRBV5-1 combines with J gene TRBJ1-1. The CDR3 is 12 residues long. The germline V gene encodes CDR1 SGHRS and CDR2 YFSETQ. CDR3 protein: CASSLSGTEAFF.

V is TRBV12-3 or TRBV12-4 and J is TRBJ2-7; the D call of TRBD2 rests on TCRdb alone, since no DNA is present to check it. The CDR3 is 13 residues long. The CDR3 sequence: CASRPAGGYEQYF.

V and J are TRBV4-3 and TRBJ2-5; there is no DNA to check the TCRdb D call of TRBD1. Germline lookup yields CDR1 LGHNA and CDR2 YSLEER. CDR3 size: 14 residues. The CDR3 spells CASSPDRRQETQYF.

The chain is built from TRBV3-1 and TRBJ2-7; TCRdb returns TRBD2, unconfirmable since there is no DNA. The CDR3 is made up of 16 amino acids. Germline CDR1 and CDR2: LGHDT and YNNKEL (reference sequence). This chain's CDR3 is CASSHGPAAGSYEQYF.

This chain uses TRBV28 with TRBJ2-1; the D gene TCRdb calls, TRBD1, cannot be checked with no DNA. This CDR3 region has 15 residues. The germline V gene encodes CDR1 MDHEN and CDR2 SYDVKM. The CDR3 is CASSLHNDRRNEQFF.

The chain links TRBV7-9 to TRBJ2-7; TCRdb's D call, TRBD2, is unchecked because there is no DNA. The CDR3 is made up of 16 amino acids. The germline V gene encodes CDR1 SEHNR and CDR2 FQNEAQ (reference sequence). The CDR3 spells CASSPRTSGTPYEQYF.